The rows below give T cell receptor beta chains drawn from one sample of a study of blood T cell repertoires in COVID-19. The repertoire was sequenced with immunoSEQ multiplex PCR; TCRdb's copy has only in-frame clones and lacks some. The table includes 270,000 or so clones, more than 85% detected once. The sequenced sample was PBMCs or T cells enriched from blood (not recorded which). Receptors originate from a man aged 40-50 years who had been exposed to COVID-19. CDR3s leave out the opening cysteine and the closing phenylalanine or tryptophan.

TRBJ1-5 TRBV18 ASSFSTGGTQPQH
TRBJ1-4 TRBV6-1 ASSEGRFTNEKLF
TRBJ2-6 TRBV18 ASSPMQGADGANVLT
TRBJ1-6 TRBV7-8 ASSAYRGNNSPLH
TRBJ1-5 TRBV2 ASRETRQNQPQH
TRBJ2-2 TRBV28 ASSLLTSDYTGELF
TRBJ2-2 TRBV28 ASSLQGDTGELF
TRBJ1-2 TRBV6-5 ASSYTGAYGYT
TRBJ1-2 TRBV28 ASSSTGIANYGYT
TRBJ2-7 TRBV28 ASSPNLGTGSYEQY
TRBJ1-3 TRBV2 ASRTRQGSIY
TRBJ1-2 TRBV5-1 ASSLGGSGYT
TRBJ1-2 TRBV28 ASSLRLRGGYT
TRBJ1-2 TRBV19 ASSIWSPPTGNYGYT